The 8 T cell receptor beta chains presented below share a single source sample, sequenced in a study of shared clonotypes between healthy human individuals. The table came from immunoSEQ multiplex PCR; TCRdb's copy has only in-frame clones and leaves some out. The sample shows fewer than 3 million clones, around 93% of them seen only once. The sample was naive CD4+ T cells from PBMCs. The subset denotes: CD45RA+ positively selected. These receptors all come from a man aged 18 to 30 in good health. Some clones in this sample may be carry-over from other donors' samples.

The V call is TRBV6-5, the J call TRBJ2-7, with 8 bases that match TRBD1. This CDR3 comprises 15 residues. Trimming at V came to 2 bases and at J to 3 bases, leaving 6 bases not matched to a gene. The germline gives CDR1 MNHEY, CDR2 SVGAGI. For the CDR3, the DNA is TGTGCCAGCAGTTACCTGGCAGGGGGCCTCTACGAGCAGTACTTC. It encodes CASSYLAGGLYEQYF.

The J gene is TRBJ2-5, the V gene TRBV4-1; 10 positions agree with TRBD2. Germline values: CDR1 MGHRA, CDR2 YSYEKL. There are 16 residues in the CDR3. The V gene end was trimmed by 3 bases and the J gene end by 1 base; junction bases not matched to a gene: 5. The CDR3 reads CASSQTSGLIQETQYF. The CDR3 nucleotides are TGCGCCAGCAGCCAGACTAGCGGGCTCATCCAAGAGACCCAGTACTTC.

As to this clone: The sample contains more than one DNA sequence encoding this CDR3. The V gene is TRBV28, the J gene TRBJ2-1; possible D gene TRBD1, 5 bases. Trimming cost V 2 bases and J 1 base, with 12 bases left between them. This CDR3 has 16 amino acids. From germline, CDR1 is MDHEN and CDR2 SYDVKM. The CDR3 loop is CASSLGGAGSYNEQFF. CDR3 nucleotide sequence: TGTGCCAGCAGTTTAGGTGGCGCAGGGTCCTACAATGAGCAGTTCTTC. Supplemented by reference TRBV28 and TRBJ2-1, the full variable domain reads DVKVTQSSRYLVKRTGEKVFLECVQDMDHENMFWYRQDPGLGLRLIYFSYDVKMKEKGDIPEGYSVSREKKERFSLILESASTNQTSMYLCASSLGGAGSYNEQFFGPGTRLTVL.

The chain joins TRBV5-1 to TRBJ2-4; the D call may be TRBD1 or TRBD2 (6 bases each). The CDR3 totals 16 residues. Germline CDR1 SGHRS, CDR2 YFSETQ. V was trimmed by 5 bases and J by 4 bases, leaving 19 bases between them. CDR3 protein: CASSYSPGGTKNIQYF. The CDR3, as DNA: TGCGCCAGCAGTTATTCCCCCGGGGGCACAAAAAACATTCAGTACTTC.

Concerning this clone: Other DNA sequences in this specimen translate into the identical CDR3. This sequence joins TRBV10-3 and TRBJ2-7; D ambiguous. V lost 3 bases, J lost 4 bases, and 4 bases lay in between. The CDR3 runs to 11 residues. From germline, CDR1 is ENHRY and CDR2 SYGVKD. CDR3 sequence reads: CAISDSYEQYF. In DNA form, the CDR3 reads TGTGCCATCAGTGATTCGTACGAGCAGTACTTC.

Points on this clone: The sample holds other DNA sequences that translate to the same CDR3. The chain couples TRBV7-3 to TRBJ2-2; TRBD2 agrees at 8 bases. CDR1 is SGHTA, CDR2 FQGTGA, per germline. Trimming at V came to 2 bases and at J to 1 base, leaving 0 bases not matched to a gene. The CDR3 contains 15 residues. CDR3 loop: CASSLAGGNTGELFF. In DNA form, the CDR3 reads TGTGCCAGCAGCTTAGCGGGAGGGAACACCGGGGAGCTGTTTTTT. The whole variable domain, filled in from reference TRBV7-3 and TRBJ2-2, reads GAGVSQTPSNKVTEKGKYVELRCDPISGHTALYWYRQSLGQGPEFLIYFQGTGAADDSGLPNDRFFAVRPEGSVSTLKIQRTERGDSAVYLCASSLAGGNTGELFFGEGSRLTVL.

This clone was seen once. At the DNA level, this CDR3 is encoded by other sequences in the same sample as well. V usage is TRBV28 and J usage is TRBJ2-1; the match to TRBD2 covers 11 bases. This CDR3 has 16 residues. Germline V gene lookup returns CDR1 MDHEN and CDR2 SYDVKM. Unmatched junction bases numbered 6, after V lost 6 bases and J lost 2 bases. This CDR3 reads CASSGVAGGPYNEQFF. CDR3 DNA sequence: TGTGCCAGCAGCGGGGTAGCGGGAGGGCCCTACAATGAGCAGTTCTTC.

This chain links TRBV28 with TRBJ1-4, with 9 bases matching TRBD1. The CDR3 has 16 residues. Germline-derived CDR1 and CDR2 are MDHEN and SYDVKM. J gave up 8 bases and V 7 bases, and 14 bases lay outside the gene matches. The CDR3 DNA follows: TGTGCCAGCAACGAAGGCGGGGACAGGGCTAGGGAAAAACTGTTTTTT. This sequence encodes CASNEGGDRAREKLFF.